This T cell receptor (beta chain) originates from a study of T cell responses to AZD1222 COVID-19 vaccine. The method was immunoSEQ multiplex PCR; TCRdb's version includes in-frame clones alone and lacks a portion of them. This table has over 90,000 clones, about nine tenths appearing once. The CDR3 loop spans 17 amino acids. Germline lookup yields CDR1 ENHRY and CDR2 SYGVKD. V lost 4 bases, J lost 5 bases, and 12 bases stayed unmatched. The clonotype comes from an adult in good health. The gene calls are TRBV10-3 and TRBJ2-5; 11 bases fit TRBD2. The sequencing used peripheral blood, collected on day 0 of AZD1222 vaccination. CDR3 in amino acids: CAISVGTSGIKRETQYF. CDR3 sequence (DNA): TGTGCCATCAGTGTGGGGACTAGCGGAATAAAAAGGGAGACCCAGTACTTC.